This T cell receptor (beta chain) came from a study of blood T cell repertoires in COVID-19. The repertoire was sequenced with immunoSEQ multiplex PCR; TCRdb's copy has only in-frame clones and lacks some. The sample yields 250,000 to 350,000 clones, 70% to 85% seen once. The V end lost 6 bases, the J end lost 2 bases, and 10 bases lay between the germline ends. The CDR3 is made up of 13 amino acids. Per the germline V gene, CDR1 is MDHEN and CDR2 is SYDVKM. V and J are TRBV28 and TRBJ1-2; unclear D gene. The sequence was obtained from a human donor with COVID-19, enrolled during active disease. The donor label of this sample is uncertain. The sample taken for sequencing was peripheral blood. The CDR3 DNA is TGTGCCAGCAGAAGGACGGGGAACTATGGCTACACCTTC. It translates to CASRRTGNYGYTF.